Here is one T cell receptor (beta chain) with its context. The junction does not match germline at one end; this may be a read error. This specimen comes from a study of tumor-infiltrating lymphocytes in primary liver carcinoma. Researchers generated TCR beta cDNA from 500 to 600 ng of total RNA, relying on a constant-region primer. Three rounds of nested multiplex PCR with slightly modified ARM-PCR produced TCR beta libraries. The first two PCR rounds, approximately 10 cycles each, used TRBV1-TRBV30 forward primers and a C-beta reverse primer. MiXCR, run by TCRdb on the multiplex PCR reads, gives a single entry per CDR3 protein. The repertoire holds about 99,000 distinct CDR3 sequences, about 70% seen once, with about 9.2% in the top ten. The source material, roughly 18-30 mg of unsorted bulk tissue, was used to co-extract RNA and DNA. Resecting the tumor surgically was how the patients' primary liver carcinoma was treated. Tumor samples each held over 80% viable tumor cells.

This CDR3 comprises 13 residues. Germline CDR1 SSHAT, CDR2 FNYEAQ (reference sequence). The source of this sequence is a woman aged 55-69 years with primary liver carcinoma and hepatitis B virus infection. The J gene is TRBJ2-7, the V gene TRBV7-7; tentative D call: TRBD2 (6 bases). The specimen was liver tumor tissue from sampling region 5. Subset noted: tumor region T5, tumor centre. The CDR3 coding sequence is TGTGCTAGCAGCTTGGGACTCGGGGACGAGCAGTACTTC. This translates into CASSLGLGDEQYF.